This T cell receptor beta chain comes out of a study of human T cells and chemical hapten exposure. Study as a whole: There were weekly diphenylcyclopropenone doses to the scalp for patients throughout the roughly 22-week study. Affected patients, primarily female, had alopecia areata, totalis or universalis. Patch tests applied 0.01% DPC to the upper back, read at 6 days.

One entry per CDR3 protein, called by TCRdb with MiXCR from the RACE reads. The sample records more than 95,000 distinct CDR3 sequences, 27% being singletons. Time point given: patch test 3, about 24 weeks after DPC sensitization. As to treatment: therapeutic diphenylcyclopropenone sensitization with weekly scalp DPC. This CDR3 is built from 12 residues. Looked up from germline, CDR1 is DFQATT and CDR2 is SNEGSKA (reference sequence). V was pared by 4 bases and J by 5 bases, with 8 bases between. This material consisted of whole blood, taken in connection with sensitization to the hapten diphenylcyclopropenone (DPC). This chain links TRBV20-1 with TRBJ1-4; D unclear. The sequence derives from a man between 35 and 55 years old with alopecia areata. Some clones in this sample may be carry-over from other donors' samples. The CDR3 sequence: CSANTANEKLFF. Here the CDR3 DNA reads TGCAGTGCTAACACAGCGAATGAAAAACTGTTTTTT.